The 16 T cell receptor beta chains reported below all come from one sample, sequenced in a study of tumor-infiltrating lymphocytes in oesophageal squamous cell carcinoma. Each CDR3 protein is one row after TCRdb ran MiXCR on the PCR reads. The table records just under 20,000 distinct CDR3 sequences, around 39% of them present only once. The sequenced material came from esophageal tumor tissue. Source of these receptors: a male donor with esophageal squamous cell carcinoma.

This clonotype was observed a handful of times. The chain combines TRBV7-8 with TRBJ2-7, with a tentative D call TRBD1 (6 bases). The CDR3 is 14 amino acids. V was pared by 2 bases and J by 2 bases, with 10 bases between. Germline loops: CDR1 SGHVS, CDR2 FQNEAQ. This chain's CDR3 is CASSLPGVTYEQYF. CDR3 sequence (DNA): TGTGCCAGCAGCTTACCAGGGGTAACCTACGAGCAGTACTTC.

This clonotype came up many times. The chain couples TRBV6-1 to TRBJ1-6; the D gene is possibly TRBD1 (5 bases). The CDR3 contains 15 residues. Between the trimmed V and J ends, which lost 7 bases and 0 bases, there was a span of 10 bases. Germline V CDR1 and CDR2: MNHNS, SASEGT. CDR3 region: CASTHDSSYNSPLHF. The CDR3 DNA follows: TGTGCCAGCACCCATGACAGCTCCTATAATTCACCCCTCCACTTT.

This clonotype has just one count. The CDR3 protein is CASSPGGTDTQYF. The CDR3 coding sequence is TGTGCCAGCAGCCCCGGGGGGACAGATACGCAGTATTTT. This chain uses TRBV12-3 or TRBV12-4 with TRBJ2-3; 7 nucleotides agree with TRBD2. This CDR3 spans 13 amino acids. After removal of 6 bases from V and 3 bases from J, the junction contained 3 bases not matched to a gene.

This clonotype was found a few times. Because the CDR3 is missing its conserved closing phenylalanine or tryptophan, this is likely a read error. The DNA is omitted, as the CDR3 cannot be located on it reliably, and the CDR3 follows TCRdb's listing. The chain carries TRBV7-8 and TRBJ2-3; the tabulated D call, TRBD2, remains unverified against the DNA. The CDR3 comprises 17 residues, both ends counted. Germline CDR1 and CDR2: SGHVS and FQNEAQ. The CDR3 here is CASSLLRTGGETQYFGP.

V is TRBV7-8 and J is TRBJ2-5, with D unresolved. Germline lookup yields CDR1 SGHVS and CDR2 FQNEAQ. V lost 0 bases and J lost 1, with 3 bases in between. This CDR3 spans 13 amino acids. DNA for the CDR3: TGTGCCAGCAGCTTAGCTGCCCAAGAGACCCAGTACTTC. It encodes CASSLAAQETQYF.

The gene calls are TRBV6-8 and TRBJ2-3; a possible D gene is TRBD1 (6 bases). The end of the DNA is better explained by TRBJ2-1, so the J call may be wrong. Germline V gene sequence: CDR1 MNHGY, CDR2 SAAAGT. The CDR3 is made up of 14 amino acids. CDR3 loop: CASSAKGDYNEQFF. DNA of the CDR3: TGTGCCAGCAGTGCAAAGGGGGACTACAATGAGCAGTTCTTC.

This clonotype has at least ten counts. The genes are TRBV5-1 and TRBJ2-1; D is perhaps TRBD1 (6 bases). Germline CDR1 reads SGHRS; CDR2 reads YFSETQ. The CDR3 is 12 amino acids. Trimming removed 4 bases at V and 12 bases at J, with 14 bases between. The CDR3 spells CASSEQGLWQFF. The DNA for the CDR3 is TGCGCCAGCAGCGAACAGGGATTGTGGCAGTTCTTC.

Only a few counts were recorded for this clonotype. A read error is likely, as this CDR3 ends without the conserved phenylalanine or tryptophan. No DNA is shown, since the ends of the CDR3 on it are uncertain; the CDR3 is the one TCRdb lists. The chain is built from TRBV28 and TRBJ2-1; the D call in the table, TRBD2, was not verified against the DNA. With termini counted, the CDR3 has 13 amino acids. Germline V CDR1 and CDR2: MDHEN, SYDVKM. This chain's CDR3 is CASSLGDGYTFGS.

The chain carries TRBV13 and TRBJ2-2; 8 nucleotides match TRBD2. Germline values: CDR1 PRHDT, CDR2 FYEKMQ (reference sequence). This CDR3 is built from 16 residues. The J segment lost 4 bases and the V segment lost 0 bases, leaving 4 bases of the junction unmatched. CDR3 nucleotide sequence: TGTGCCAGCAGCTTAGGTGCTAGCGGGCTCACCGGGGAGCTGTTTTTT. Its protein is CASSLGASGLTGELFF. Full variable domain (missing parts from reference TRBV13 and TRBJ2-2): AAGVIQSPRHLIKEKRETATLKCYPIPRHDTVYWYQQGPGQDPQFLISFYEKMQSDKGSIPDRFSAQQFSDYHSELNMSSLELGDSALYFCASSLGASGLTGELFFGEGSRLTVL.

For this clonotype: The CDR3 carries no conserved terminal phenylalanine or tryptophan, so it likely arises from a read error. The DNA is left out, because the CDR3 cannot be placed on it with certainty; the CDR3 is given as TCRdb lists it. The V call is TRBV7-6, the J call TRBJ1-1. The CDR3 is 16 amino acids in total, end residues counted. CDR1 and CDR2 (germline): SGHVS, FNYEAQ. CDR3: CASSFGGGLDEQYFGQ.

This clonotype was found many times. A much larger clonotype is one base distant, so this may be a read error. The genes are TRBV27 and TRBJ2-1, with 7 bases that match TRBD1. The J call may be in error: the DNA end matches TRBJ2-7 better. Germline CDR1 and CDR2: MNHEY and SMNVEV (reference sequence). The CDR3 length is 15 residues. The chain's CDR3 is CASRNRGGFYNEQYF. The CDR3 nucleotides are TGTGCCAGCAGGAACAGGGGTGGGTTCTACAATGAGCAGTACTTC.

This clonotype rates as medium-sized. This rearrangement joins TRBV7-2 to TRBJ2-3; D is undetermined. Trimming pared 5 bases from V and 2 bases from J, leaving 5 bases between. The CDR3 runs to 12 residues. The V gene's germline CDR1 is SGHTA and CDR2 FQGNSA. Written as DNA, the CDR3 is TGTGCCAGCAGCCTCTACACAGATACGCAGTATTTT. Amino acids: CASSLYTDTQYF.

The chain employs TRBV3-1 and TRBJ1-1; D gene uncertain. V was cut by 4 bases and J by 0 bases, with 15 bases left in between. The CDR3 totals 16 residues. The V gene's germline CDR1 is LGHDT and CDR2 YNNKEL (reference sequence). The CDR3 spells CASSPRALFVNTEAFF. The CDR3 bases are TGTGCCAGCAGCCCGCGGGCCCTGTTTGTGAACACTGAAGCTTTCTTT.

This clonotype was seen repeatedly, ten times or more. The chain employs TRBV5-1 and TRBJ2-7; 10 nucleotides line up with TRBD1. Germline loops: CDR1 SGHRS, CDR2 YFSETQ. V shed 3 bases, J shed 1 base, and the junction held 4 bases outside the gene matches. The CDR3 contains 15 residues. The CDR3, as DNA: TGCGCCAGCAGCTCGGGACAGGGGATTTCCTACGAGCAGTACTTC. Encoded protein: CASSSGQGISYEQYF.

This clonotype was counted ten times or more. The gene calls are TRBV6-1 and TRBJ1-5; no firm D call. The CDR3 extends over 16 amino acids. V was pared by 2 bases and J by 4 bases, with 15 bases between. CDR1 MNHNS and CDR2 SASEGT come from the germline V gene. DNA for the CDR3: TGTGCCAGCAGTGAACTTGGGTCCGGGAGGAATCAGCCCCAGCATTTT. Its translation: CASSELGSGRNQPQHF.

This clonotype was found a few times. Just one base apart from a much larger clone, this may be a read error. The chain uses TRBV27 and TRBJ2-1; a possible D gene is TRBD2 (6 bases). Trimming stripped 1 base from V and 10 bases from J, with 17 bases between. The CDR3 is 15 amino acids. Germline V gene lookup returns CDR1 MNHEY and CDR2 SMNVEV (reference sequence). The CDR3 protein is CASSLWASARLEQFF. Here the CDR3 DNA reads TGTGCCAGCAGTTTATGGGCTAGCGCAAGGCTCGAGCAGTTCTTC.